The 32 T cell receptor beta chains in this list originate from one sample, sequenced in a study of shared clonotypes between healthy human individuals (dated by TCRdb to the early 2020s). The protocol used for the library was the immunoSEQ multiplex PCR assay. This immuneACCESS table, as held by TCRdb, lists in-frame sequences with V and J called but not all clones. Of the missing ones, under half trace to an unresolved V gene in checked studies; the others have no known cause. This sample holds approximately 2.5 million clones; 93% were observed only once. Roughly 0.36% of the sample belongs to the ten largest clones. Sequencing was done on a sample of naive CD4+ T cells from PBMCs. The sample's cell subset or site label is to be understood as: CD45RA+ positively selected. All receptors come from a young man in good health. Some clones in this sample may be carry-over from other donors' samples.

The J gene is TRBJ1-4, the V gene TRBV28; no reliable D call. V was trimmed by 6 bases and J by 3 bases, leaving 17 bases between them. Germline CDR1 and CDR2: MDHEN and SYDVKM. The CDR3 consists of 16 residues. DNA of the CDR3: TGTGCCAGCAGAGGGTCGTCGTTCGCCTCTAATGAAAAACTGTTTTTT. It is translated as CASRGSSFASNEKLFF.

The chain joins TRBV5-1 to TRBJ2-1; TRBD1 matches 7 bases. CDR1 is SGHRS and CDR2 is YFSETQ in the germline V gene. This CDR3 spans 15 amino acids. After removal of 2 bases from V and 7 bases from J, the junction contained 9 bases not matched to a gene. As DNA, the CDR3 is TGCGCCAGCAGCTTCTTGACAGGGCAAAGGAATGAGCAGTTCTTC. Translated: CASSFLTGQRNEQFF.

V usage is TRBV11-2 and J usage is TRBJ2-3; 12 positions agree with TRBD2. CDR3 length: 19 amino acids. Germline lookup yields CDR1 SGHAT and CDR2 FQNNGV. Unmatched junction bases numbered 14, after V lost 3 bases and J lost 4 bases. CDR3 in amino acids: CASSLGSSSGRAGADTQYF. CDR3 coding DNA: TGTGCCAGCAGCTTGGGGTCGTCTAGCGGGAGGGCCGGGGCAGATACGCAGTATTTT.

This sequence joins TRBV11-2 and TRBJ1-1, with 9 bases that match TRBD1. V was clipped by 2 bases and J by 11 bases; unmatched bases: 9. Germline V lookup: CDR1 SGHAT, CDR2 FQNNGV. The CDR3 is 14 amino acids. The CDR3 DNA is TGTGCCAGCAGCTTACAAGGGACAGGGTTTCGTGCTTTCTTT. It encodes CASSLQGTGFRAFF. The complete variable domain, with remaining parts taken from reference TRBV11-2 and TRBJ1-1, reads EAGVAQSPRYKIIEKRQSVAFWCNPISGHATLYWYQQILGQGPKLLIQFQNNGVVDDSQLPKDRFSAERLKGVDSTLKIQPAKLEDSAVYLCASSLQGTGFRAFFGQGTRLTVV.

This rearrangement joins TRBV27 to TRBJ2-5; 9 positions agree with TRBD2. The junction had 12 bases not matched to a gene; V was cut back by 5 bases and J by 5 bases. The V gene's germline CDR1 is MNHEY and CDR2 SMNVEV (reference sequence). The CDR3 runs to 16 residues. The CDR3 nucleotides read TGTGCCAGCAGTCGATCCGATAGCGGGAGAGGTGAGACCCAGTACTTC. It translates to CASSRSDSGRGETQYF.

The chain uses TRBV11-2 and TRBJ1-1; TRBD1 matches at 10 bases. The germline CDR1 and CDR2 sequences are SGHAT and FQNNGV. The CDR3 is 14 residues long. Germline trimming cut 3 bases from V and 8 bases from J; bases unmatched to any gene: 6. CDR3 bases: TGTGCCAGCAGCTTCCAGACAGGGGGCCTGGAAGCTTTCTTT. This codes for CASSFQTGGLEAFF.

The chain carries TRBV28 and TRBJ1-2; 9 bases match TRBD1. CDR1 MDHEN and CDR2 SYDVKM come from the germline V gene. This CDR3 comprises 12 residues. The V gene end was trimmed by 8 bases and the J gene end by 4 bases; junction bases not matched to a gene: 2. CDR3 nucleotide sequence: TGTGCCAGCGCGGGACAGGGCTATGGCTACACCTTC. Translated: CASAGQGYGYTF.

The chain carries TRBV30 and TRBJ1-4, with a weak D call TRBD1 (6 bases). Germline assignment: CDR1 GTSNPN and CDR2 SVGIG (reference sequence). The CDR3 contains 15 residues. Trimming removed 4 bases from V and 8 bases from J, with 20 bases in between. The CDR3 nucleotides are TGTGCCTGGACCCTGAAGTGGGGGGCGTGGGAAAAACTGTTTTTT. The encoded protein is CAWTLKWGAWEKLFF.

J is TRBJ1-4 and V is TRBV28; TRBD1 aligns across 10 bases. The germline CDR1 and CDR2 sequences are MDHEN and SYDVKM. V was clipped by 11 bases and J by 7 bases; unmatched bases: 4. The CDR3 spans 12 residues. CDR3 amino acids: CAAGTGAEKLFF. For the CDR3, the DNA is TGTGCCGCCGGGACAGGGGCTGAAAAACTGTTTTTT.

This chain connects TRBV6-1 to TRBJ1-4; tentative D call: TRBD1 (6 bases). The length of the CDR3 is 14 residues. The germline CDR1 and CDR2 sequences are MNHNS and SASEGT. The V end was cut by 6 bases, the J end by 6 bases, with 14 bases between. This CDR3 reads CASSTGTYHEKLFF. The CDR3 DNA is TGTGCCAGCAGCACGGGGACATATCATGAAAAACTGTTTTTT.

This chain connects TRBV4-3 to TRBJ2-3, with TRBD1 identical over 8 bases. The germline V gene encodes CDR1 LGHNA and CDR2 YSLEER. The CDR3 extends over 19 amino acids. Trimming took 3 bases from V and 4 from J; bases not matched to a gene: 18. The CDR3 here is CASSQRQGLDGGIPDTQYF. Here the CDR3 DNA reads TGCGCCAGCAGCCAGAGACAGGGGTTGGATGGCGGTATCCCAGATACGCAGTATTTT.

The chain uses TRBV28 and TRBJ1-1, with D unclear. There are 14 residues in the CDR3. Between the trimmed V and J ends, which lost 4 bases and 0 bases, there was a span of 9 bases. CDR1 is MDHEN, CDR2 SYDVKM, per germline. The CDR3 sequence is CASSSGVLNTEAFF. For the CDR3, the DNA is TGTGCCAGCAGTTCCGGGGTCCTGAACACTGAAGCTTTCTTT.

Concerning this clone: One end of the junction varies from germline; a read error may be responsible. As DNA, the CDR3 is TGTGCCAGCTCACCATCGGGGCCATCCTCCGAGCAGTACTTC. Its translation: CASSPSGPSSEQYF. This rearrangement joins TRBV18 to TRBJ2-7, with D perhaps given as TRBD1 or TRBD2 (5 bases each). Germline assignment: CDR1 KGHSH and CDR2 LQKENI. CDR3 length: 14 residues.

The genes are TRBV5-4 and TRBJ2-5; D may be TRBD2 (6 bases). With 0 bases removed from V and 2 bases from J, the gap between germline ends came to 8 bases. The CDR3 has 14 amino acids. Germline CDR1 is SGHNT and CDR2 is YYREEE (reference sequence). Here the CDR3 reads CASSLGRVQETQYF. Written as DNA, the CDR3 is TGTGCCAGCAGCTTGGGGAGGGTGCAAGAGACCCAGTACTTC.

The rearrangement links TRBV4-1 to TRBJ1-2; D gene ambiguous. Trimming removed 3 bases from V and 4 bases from J, with 18 bases in between. In germline, CDR1 is MGHRA, CDR2 YSYEKL. This CDR3 has 16 residues. CDR3 sequence (DNA): TGCGCCAGCAGCCAGGAAACCGGGCTCCTTTTCTATGGCTACACCTTC. It yields the protein CASSQETGLLFYGYTF.

V usage is TRBV4-1 and J usage is TRBJ2-5, with D uncertain. This CDR3 has 13 residues. In germline, CDR1 is MGHRA, CDR2 YSYEKL. Trimming cost V 4 bases and J 4 bases, with 10 bases left between them. For the CDR3, the DNA is TGCGCCAGCAGCCCAGGTGATGGAGAGACCCAGTACTTC. It codes for CASSPGDGETQYF.

This clone has only one observation. The V and J genes are TRBV6-4 and TRBJ1-2; 9 nucleotides match TRBD1. Germline CDR1 MRHNA, CDR2 SNTAGT. This CDR3 contains 15 residues. Losses at the gene ends were 4 bases for V and 2 bases for J; bases not matched to a gene: 5. In DNA, the CDR3 is TGTGCCAGCAGTGCCCGGGACAGGGCGAACTATGGCTACACCTTC. Its protein is CASSARDRANYGYTF.

The chain recombines TRBV18 with TRBJ1-3; D gene unclear. CDR3 size: 16 residues. Germline lookup yields CDR1 KGHSH and CDR2 LQKENI. Deletions cut 3 bases from V and 0 bases from J, with 12 bases between. Here the CDR3 DNA reads TGTGCCAGCTCACCCGTCAGTCAGAGCTCTGGAAACACCATATATTTT. Translated, it gives CASSPVSQSSGNTIYF. The full variable domain, in which reference TRBV18 and TRBJ1-3 provide the parts outside the CDR3, is NAGVMQNPRHLVRRRGQEARLRCSPMKGHSHVYWYRQLPEEGLKFMVYLQKENIIDESGMPKERFSAEFPKEGPSILRIQQVVRGDSAAYFCASSPVSQSSGNTIYFGEGSWLTVV.

Turning to this clone: Within the sample, other DNA sequences also encode this same CDR3. The chain employs TRBV29-1 and TRBJ1-1; no definite D call. The CDR3 spans 10 residues. Per the germline V gene, CDR1 is SQVTM and CDR2 is ANQGSEA. Between the trimmed V and J ends, which lost 4 bases and 5 bases, there was a span of 5 bases. CDR3 in amino acids: CSVGGTEAFF. The CDR3 region has the DNA TGCAGCGTTGGAGGGACTGAAGCTTTCTTT.

This chain links TRBV15 with TRBJ2-7, with D unresolved. The CDR3 is 13 residues long. Trimming removed 0 bases at V and 2 bases at J, with 5 bases between. Germline CDR1 LNHNV, CDR2 YYDKDF (reference sequence). CDR3 DNA: TGTGCCACCAGCAGAGACTTCCCCTACGAGCAGTACTTC. Amino acids: CATSRDFPYEQYF.

The chain is built from TRBV5-1 and TRBJ2-5; the D is unclear. The CDR3 length is 12 residues. CDR1 and CDR2 (germline): SGHRS, YFSETQ. Trimming cost V 2 bases and J 5 bases, with 7 bases left between them. DNA for the CDR3: TGCGCCAGCAGCTTTTCAACCGAGACCCAGTACTTC. Amino acid sequence: CASSFSTETQYF.

This clone was seen a few times. The chain uses TRBV2 and TRBJ1-5, with D unclear. The germline CDR1 and CDR2 sequences are SNHLY and FYNNEI. This CDR3 contains 13 residues. Trimming cost V 8 bases and J 2 bases, with 10 bases left between them. The CDR3 bases are TGTGCCAGCGAGCGGGGTGGCAATCAGCCCCAGCATTTT. This codes for CASERGGNQPQHF.

The gene calls are TRBV10-3 and TRBJ2-5; D is possibly TRBD1 (5 bases). The tail of the sequence fits TRBJ2-7 better, so the J call may be wrong. The germline CDR1 and CDR2 sequences are ENHRY and SYGVKD. There are 14 residues in the CDR3. The CDR3 protein is CAISESLGPYEQYF. DNA of the CDR3: TGTGCCATCAGTGAGTCTTTGGGGCCCTACGAGCAGTACTTC.

As for this clone: This sample also contains other DNA sequences that code for the same CDR3. The chain combines TRBV29-1 with TRBJ1-1; a weak D match, TRBD1 (6 bases). Germline V gives CDR1 SQVTM, CDR2 ANQGSEA. The CDR3 extends over 13 amino acids. The V and J ends lost 4 bases and 1 base respectively, with 10 bases between them. This CDR3 is CSVARDTNTEAFF. The CDR3 DNA is TGCAGCGTTGCCCGGGACACGAACACTGAAGCTTTCTTT.

The chain combines TRBV14 with TRBJ2-3; D may be TRBD1 (6 bases). The CDR3 consists of 15 residues. With 2 bases removed from V and 6 bases from J, the gap between germline ends came to 15 bases. The germline gives CDR1 SGHDN, CDR2 FVKESK. The chain's CDR3 is CASSQLEGGKDTQYF. CDR3 bases: TGTGCCAGCAGCCAACTTGAAGGGGGTAAGGATACGCAGTATTTT. The whole variable domain, filled in from reference TRBV14 and TRBJ2-3, reads EAGVTQFPSHSVIEKGQTVTLRCDPISGHDNLYWYRRVMGKEIKFLLHFVKESKQDESGMPNNRFLAERTGGTYSTLKVQPAELEDSGVYFCASSQLEGGKDTQYFGPGTRLTVL.

The chain employs TRBV4-2 and TRBJ2-1; the D is unclear. The CDR3 has 14 amino acids. Germline CDR1 LGHNA, CDR2 YNFKEQ. V lost 0 bases and J lost 6, with 9 bases in between. The CDR3 loop is CASSQEVASNEQFF. CDR3 in DNA: TGTGCCAGCAGCCAAGAAGTTGCCAGCAATGAGCAGTTCTTC.

This chain uses TRBV19 with TRBJ1-1; no definite D call. The CDR3 loop spans 14 amino acids. The germline V and J ends were trimmed by 3 bases and 2 bases, with 10 bases remaining between them. Germline loops: CDR1 LNHDA, CDR2 SQIVND (reference sequence). As DNA, the CDR3 is TGTGCCAGTAGTATTGGCACCATAAACACTGAAGCTTTCTTT. This codes for CASSIGTINTEAFF.

This clone was detected only once. The chain recombines TRBV5-1 with TRBJ1-4; TRBD1 is a possible D gene (5 bases). The CDR3 length is 17 residues. CDR1 and CDR2 (germline): SGHRS, YFSETQ. The V and J ends lost 4 bases and 2 bases respectively, with 18 bases between them. Here the CDR3 reads CASSGTRGPATNEKLFF. The CDR3 DNA sequence: TGCGCCAGCAGCGGGACGCGGGGACCGGCGACTAATGAAAAACTGTTTTTT.

The V and J genes are TRBV18 and TRBJ2-2; 8 positions agree with TRBD2. CDR1 is KGHSH, CDR2 LQKENI, per germline. This CDR3 spans 16 amino acids. V gave up 5 bases and J gave up 2 bases; unmatched junction bases: 7. This CDR3 reads CASSYGLAVNTGELFF. For the CDR3, the DNA is TGTGCCAGCTCATACGGACTAGCAGTTAACACCGGGGAGCTGTTTTTT.

The J gene is TRBJ1-5, the V gene TRBV30, with a tentative D call TRBD1 (5 bases). There are 15 residues in the CDR3. Germline-derived CDR1 and CDR2 are GTSNPN and SVGIG (reference sequence). V was trimmed by 2 bases and J by 4 bases, leaving 15 bases between them. The CDR3 DNA follows: TGTGCCTGGAGTCCGAGGGGTATGGGGAATCAGCCCCAGCATTTT. Translated, it gives CAWSPRGMGNQPQHF.

The chain is built from TRBV9 and TRBJ1-1; perhaps TRBD1 as D (5 bases). V was cut by 6 bases and J by 8 bases, with 20 bases left in between. Looked up from germline, CDR1 is SGDLS and CDR2 is YYNGEE. CDR3 size: 14 residues. The DNA for the CDR3 is TGTGCCAGCATGGAGGGGTTGGGGCCGAACGAAGCTTTCTTT. It yields the protein CASMEGLGPNEAFF.

The rearrangement uses TRBV5-4 and TRBJ2-1; D uncertain. The V end was cut by 3 bases, the J end by 0 bases, with 10 bases between. This CDR3 has 15 amino acids. Germline V gives CDR1 SGHNT, CDR2 YYREEE (reference sequence). Here the CDR3 DNA reads TGTGCCAGCAGCTCGGGTCCGGGCTCCTACAATGAGCAGTTCTTC. This sequence encodes CASSSGPGSYNEQFF.